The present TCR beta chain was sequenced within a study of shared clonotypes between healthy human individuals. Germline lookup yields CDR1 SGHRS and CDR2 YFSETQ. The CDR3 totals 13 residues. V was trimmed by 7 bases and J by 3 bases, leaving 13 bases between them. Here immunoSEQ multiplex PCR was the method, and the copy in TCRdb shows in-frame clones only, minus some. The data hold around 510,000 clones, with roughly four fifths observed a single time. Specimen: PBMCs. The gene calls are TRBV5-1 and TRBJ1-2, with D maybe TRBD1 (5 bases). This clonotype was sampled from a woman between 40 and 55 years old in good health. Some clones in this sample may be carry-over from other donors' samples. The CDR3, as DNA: TGCGCCAGCGGACCCGACAGAGACTATGGCTACACCTTC. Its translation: CASGPDRDYGYTF.